The T cell receptor (beta chain) under discussion was sequenced for a study of cytomegalovirus exposure and HLA in healthy donors. Whole-study context: Membership in the Caucasian-associated ancestry cluster was found for around four fifths of roughly 360 genotyped donors. Overall study findings and caveats: Indistinguishable V segments such as TRBV6-2 and TRBV6-3 were excluded. Over 150 TCR beta chains were listed as cytomegalovirus-associated.

With regard to this clone: As yet, its antigen is unknown.

Germline V gene data show CDR1 as MNHNS and CDR2 as SASEGT. Trimming removed 2 bases at V and 6 bases at J, with 14 bases between. The CDR3 contains 15 residues. With 60 Vbeta and 13 Jbeta primers, the PCR was carried out. In the source study's methods: Later analysis identified tens of millions of unique TCR beta chains, about 10 million shared. Profiled with immunoSEQ multiplex PCR; TCRdb holds only in-frame clones, not every one. D and trimming come from the DNA, and the V and J calls and clone size come from that table. This table holds fewer than 250,000 clones, about 85% found once. The sequenced sample was PBMCs. The chain employs TRBV6-1 and TRBJ1-5; D is unclear. The source of this sequence is a woman aged 45-65 years in good health and CMV-seropositive. CDR3 protein: CASSEKEEGTQPQHF. For the CDR3, the DNA is TGTGCCAGCAGTGAAAAGGAGGAGGGTACTCAGCCCCAGCATTTT.